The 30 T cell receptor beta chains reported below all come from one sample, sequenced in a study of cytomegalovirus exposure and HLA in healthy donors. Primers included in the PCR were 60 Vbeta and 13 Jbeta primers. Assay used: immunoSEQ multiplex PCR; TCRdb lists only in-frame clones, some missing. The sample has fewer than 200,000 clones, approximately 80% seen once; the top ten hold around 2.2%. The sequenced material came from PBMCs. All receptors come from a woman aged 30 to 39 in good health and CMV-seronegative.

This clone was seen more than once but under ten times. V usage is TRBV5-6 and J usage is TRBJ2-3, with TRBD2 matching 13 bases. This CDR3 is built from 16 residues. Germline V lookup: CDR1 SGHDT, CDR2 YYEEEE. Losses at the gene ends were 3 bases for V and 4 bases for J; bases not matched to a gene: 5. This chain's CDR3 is CASSSTSGGAADTQYF. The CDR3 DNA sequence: TGTGCCAGCAGCTCAACTAGCGGGGGGGCCGCAGATACGCAGTATTTT.

The CDR3 region is CASSTRQGVRPDTQYF. The CDR3 DNA reads TGTGCCAGCAGCACCCGACAGGGGGTGAGGCCAGATACGCAGTATTTT. The V and J genes are TRBV13 and TRBJ2-3; 9 bases line up with TRBD1. Trimming took 5 bases from V and 4 from J; bases not matched to a gene: 10. Germline assignment: CDR1 PRHDT and CDR2 FYEKMQ (reference sequence). The CDR3 length is 16 residues.

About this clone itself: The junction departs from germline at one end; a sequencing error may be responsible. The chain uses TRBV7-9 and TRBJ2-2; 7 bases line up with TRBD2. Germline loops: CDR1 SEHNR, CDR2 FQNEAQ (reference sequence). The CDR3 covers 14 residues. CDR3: CSSSLERGTGELFF. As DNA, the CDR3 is TGTTCCAGCAGCTTAGAGCGGGGCACCGGGGAGCTGTTTTTT.

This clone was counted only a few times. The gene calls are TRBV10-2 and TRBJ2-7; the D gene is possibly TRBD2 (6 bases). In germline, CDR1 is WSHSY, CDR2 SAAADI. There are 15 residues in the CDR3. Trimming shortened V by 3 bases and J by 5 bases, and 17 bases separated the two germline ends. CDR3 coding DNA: TGCGCCAGCAGTGATAACTGGCCGGGGGTCGACGAGCAGTACTTC. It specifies CASSDNWPGVDEQYF.

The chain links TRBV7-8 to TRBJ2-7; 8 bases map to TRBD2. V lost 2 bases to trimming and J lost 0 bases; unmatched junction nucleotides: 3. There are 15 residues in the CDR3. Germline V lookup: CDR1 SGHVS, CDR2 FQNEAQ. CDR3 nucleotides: TGTGCCAGCAGCTTACGGGAGGGGACCTCCTACGAGCAGTACTTC. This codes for CASSLREGTSYEQYF.

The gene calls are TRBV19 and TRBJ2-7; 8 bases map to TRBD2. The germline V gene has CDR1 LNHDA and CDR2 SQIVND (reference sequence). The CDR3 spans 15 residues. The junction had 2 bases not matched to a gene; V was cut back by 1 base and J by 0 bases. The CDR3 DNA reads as TGTGCCAGTAGTATAGCGGGAGGGATCTCCTACGAGCAGTACTTC. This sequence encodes CASSIAGGISYEQYF.

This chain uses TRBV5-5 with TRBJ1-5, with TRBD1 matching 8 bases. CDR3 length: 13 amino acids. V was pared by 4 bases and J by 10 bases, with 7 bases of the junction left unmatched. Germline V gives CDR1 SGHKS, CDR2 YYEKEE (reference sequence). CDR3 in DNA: TGTGCCAGCAGCGCGGACAGGGTTGGTCCCCAGCATTTT. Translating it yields CASSADRVGPQHF.

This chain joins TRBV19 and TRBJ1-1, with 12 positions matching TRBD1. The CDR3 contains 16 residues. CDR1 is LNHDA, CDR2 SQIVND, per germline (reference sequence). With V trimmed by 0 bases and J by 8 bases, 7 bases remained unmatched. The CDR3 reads CASSIDRGQGADEAFF. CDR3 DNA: TGTGCCAGTAGTATAGATCGGGGACAGGGGGCCGACGAAGCTTTCTTT.

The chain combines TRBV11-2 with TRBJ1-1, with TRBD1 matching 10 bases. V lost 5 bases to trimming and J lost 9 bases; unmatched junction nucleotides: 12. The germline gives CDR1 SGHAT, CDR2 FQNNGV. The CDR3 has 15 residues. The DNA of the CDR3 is TGTGCCAGCAGCCCGAACTCCGGGACAGGGGATCAAGCTTTCTTT. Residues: CASSPNSGTGDQAFF.

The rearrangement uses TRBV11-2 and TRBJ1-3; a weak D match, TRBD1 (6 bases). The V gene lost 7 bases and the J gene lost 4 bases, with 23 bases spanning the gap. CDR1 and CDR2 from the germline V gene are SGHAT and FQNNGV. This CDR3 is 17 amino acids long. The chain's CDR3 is CASKSPWKDRGGNTIYF. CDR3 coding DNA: TGTGCCAGCAAATCCCCTTGGAAGGACAGAGGGGGAAACACCATATATTTT.

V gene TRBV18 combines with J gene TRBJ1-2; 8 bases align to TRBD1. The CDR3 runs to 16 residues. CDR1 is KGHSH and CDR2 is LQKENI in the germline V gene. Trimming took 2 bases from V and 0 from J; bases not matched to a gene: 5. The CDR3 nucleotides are TGTGCCAGCTCACCAGCGTCGGACAGGGCTAACTATGGCTACACCTTC. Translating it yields CASSPASDRANYGYTF. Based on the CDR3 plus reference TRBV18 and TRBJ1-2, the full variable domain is NAGVMQNPRHLVRRRGQEARLRCSPMKGHSHVYWYRQLPEEGLKFMVYLQKENIIDESGMPKERFSAEFPKEGPSILRIQQVVRGDSAAYFCASSPASDRANYGYTFGSGTRLTVV.

The DNA for the CDR3 is TGCGCCAGCAGCCAAGATTCAGGACTCTCAGATACGCAGTATTTT. This translates into CASSQDSGLSDTQYF. The V gene is TRBV4-3, the J gene TRBJ2-3; a weak D match, TRBD2 (5 bases). Germline CDR1 LGHNA, CDR2 YSLEER. The germline V and J ends were trimmed by 0 bases and 4 bases, with 11 bases remaining between them. The CDR3 spans 15 residues.

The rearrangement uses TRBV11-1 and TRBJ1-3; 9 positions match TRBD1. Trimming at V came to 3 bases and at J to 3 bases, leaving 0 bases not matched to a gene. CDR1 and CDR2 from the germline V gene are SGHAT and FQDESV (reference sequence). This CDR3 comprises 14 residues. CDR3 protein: CASSLTGGGNTIYF. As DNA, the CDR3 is TGTGCCAGCAGCTTGACAGGGGGTGGAAACACCATATATTTT.

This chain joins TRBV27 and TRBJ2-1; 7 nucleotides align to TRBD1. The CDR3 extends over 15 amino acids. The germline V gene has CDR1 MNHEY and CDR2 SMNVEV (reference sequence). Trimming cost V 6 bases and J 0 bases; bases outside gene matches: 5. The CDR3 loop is CASSRSGGSYNEQFF. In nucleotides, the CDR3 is TGTGCCAGCAGCCGATCAGGGGGCTCCTACAATGAGCAGTTCTTC.

The CDR3 sequence: CASSLEGTRFNEQFF. The CDR3 DNA sequence: TGTGCCAGCAGCTTAGAAGGGACTAGGTTTAATGAGCAGTTCTTC. This sequence joins TRBV7-9 and TRBJ2-1; 8 bases match TRBD2. The germline V gene encodes CDR1 SEHNR and CDR2 FQNEAQ (reference sequence). Losses at the gene ends were 1 base for V and 7 bases for J; bases not matched to a gene: 6. This CDR3 contains 15 residues.

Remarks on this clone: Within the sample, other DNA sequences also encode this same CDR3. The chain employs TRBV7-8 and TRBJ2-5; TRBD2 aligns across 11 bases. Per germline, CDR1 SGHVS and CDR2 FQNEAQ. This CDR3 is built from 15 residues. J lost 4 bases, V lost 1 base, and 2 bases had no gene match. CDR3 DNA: TGTGCCAGCAGCTTAGGACTAGCGGGATCAGAGACCCAGTACTTC. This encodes CASSLGLAGSETQYF.

The CDR3 DNA follows: TGTGCCAGCAGTTACGACAGGACTAATTCACCCCTCCACTTT. Protein sequence: CASSYDRTNSPLHF. This chain uses TRBV6-5 with TRBJ1-6; a possible D gene is TRBD1 (6 bases). The CDR3 contains 14 residues. Trimming removed 2 bases at V and 6 bases at J, with 8 bases between. Germline V gives CDR1 MNHEY, CDR2 SVGAGI.

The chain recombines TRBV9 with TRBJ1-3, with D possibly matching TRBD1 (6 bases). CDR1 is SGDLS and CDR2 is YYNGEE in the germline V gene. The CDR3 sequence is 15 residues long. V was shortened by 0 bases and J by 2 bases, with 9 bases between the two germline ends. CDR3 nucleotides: TGTGCCAGCAGCGTAGGTACAGGGACTGGAAACACCATATATTTT. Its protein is CASSVGTGTGNTIYF.

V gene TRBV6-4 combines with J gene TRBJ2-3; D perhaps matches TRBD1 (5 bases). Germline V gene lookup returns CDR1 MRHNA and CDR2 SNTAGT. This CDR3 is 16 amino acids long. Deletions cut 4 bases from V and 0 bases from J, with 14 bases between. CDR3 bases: TGTGCCAGCAGTGGACAGCAACACTTTAGCACAGATACGCAGTATTTT. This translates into CASSGQQHFSTDTQYF.

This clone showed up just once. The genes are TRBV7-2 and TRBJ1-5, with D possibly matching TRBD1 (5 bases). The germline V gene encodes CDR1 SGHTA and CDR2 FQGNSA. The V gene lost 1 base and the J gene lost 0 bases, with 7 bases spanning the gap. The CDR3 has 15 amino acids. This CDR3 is CASSLGGVSNQPQHF. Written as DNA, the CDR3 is TGTGCCAGCAGCTTAGGGGGGGTTAGCAATCAGCCCCAGCATTTT.

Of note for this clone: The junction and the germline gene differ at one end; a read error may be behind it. Here the CDR3 reads CSSSLASVSTDTQYF. CDR3 in DNA: TGTTCCAGCAGCTTAGCGAGTGTCAGCACAGATACGCAGTATTTT. The V call is TRBV7-9, the J call TRBJ2-3; tentative D call: TRBD2 (5 bases). The CDR3 consists of 15 residues. The germline V gene has CDR1 SEHNR and CDR2 FQNEAQ (reference sequence).

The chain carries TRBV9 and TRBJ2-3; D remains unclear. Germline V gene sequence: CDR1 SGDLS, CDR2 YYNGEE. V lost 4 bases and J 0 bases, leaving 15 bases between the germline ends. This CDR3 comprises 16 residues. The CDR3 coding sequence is TGTGCCAGCAGCTTATCAACGGCGGATAGCACAGATACGCAGTATTTT. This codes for CASSLSTADSTDTQYF. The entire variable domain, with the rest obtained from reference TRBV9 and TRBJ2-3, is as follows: DSGVTQTPKHLITATGQRVTLRCSPRSGDLSVYWYQQSLDQGLQFLIQYYNGEERAKGNILERFSAQQFPDLHSELNLSSLELGDSALYFCASSLSTADSTDTQYFGPGTRLTVL.

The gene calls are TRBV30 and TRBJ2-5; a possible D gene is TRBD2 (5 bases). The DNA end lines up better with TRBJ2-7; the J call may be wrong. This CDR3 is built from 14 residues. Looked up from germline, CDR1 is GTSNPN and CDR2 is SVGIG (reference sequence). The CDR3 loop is CAWNRGIIPYEQYF. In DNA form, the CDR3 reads TGTGCCTGGAACAGAGGGATTATCCCTTACGAGCAGTACTTC.

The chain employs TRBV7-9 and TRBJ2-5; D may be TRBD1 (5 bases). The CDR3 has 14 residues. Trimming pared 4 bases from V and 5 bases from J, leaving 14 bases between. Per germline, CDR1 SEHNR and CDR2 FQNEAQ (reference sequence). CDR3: CASSWATGVETQYF. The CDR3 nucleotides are TGTGCCAGCAGCTGGGCCACAGGAGTGGAGACCCAGTACTTC.

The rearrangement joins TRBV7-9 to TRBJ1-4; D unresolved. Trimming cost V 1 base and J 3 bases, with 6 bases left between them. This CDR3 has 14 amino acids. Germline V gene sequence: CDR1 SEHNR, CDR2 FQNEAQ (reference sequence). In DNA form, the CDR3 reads TGTGCCAGCAGCTTAGGAGGATCTAATGAAAAACTGTTTTTT. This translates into CASSLGGSNEKLFF.

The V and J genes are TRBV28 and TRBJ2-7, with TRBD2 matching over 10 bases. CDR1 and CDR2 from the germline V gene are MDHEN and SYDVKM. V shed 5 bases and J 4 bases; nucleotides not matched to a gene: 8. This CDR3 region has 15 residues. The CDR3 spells CASSHRLAGFYEQYF. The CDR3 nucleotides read TGTGCCAGCAGTCACAGACTAGCGGGTTTTTACGAGCAGTACTTC.

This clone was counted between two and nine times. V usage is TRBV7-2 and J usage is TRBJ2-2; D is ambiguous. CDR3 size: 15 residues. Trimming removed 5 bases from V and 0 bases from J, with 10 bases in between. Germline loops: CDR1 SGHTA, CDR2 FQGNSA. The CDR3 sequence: CASSRGPTNTGELFF. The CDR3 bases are TGTGCCAGCAGCAGAGGCCCGACGAACACCGGGGAGCTGTTTTTT.

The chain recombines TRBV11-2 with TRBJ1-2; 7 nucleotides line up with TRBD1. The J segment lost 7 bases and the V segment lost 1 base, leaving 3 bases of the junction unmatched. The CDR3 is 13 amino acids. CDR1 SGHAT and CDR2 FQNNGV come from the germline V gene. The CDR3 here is CASSLVAGGGYTF. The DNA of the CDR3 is TGTGCCAGCAGCTTAGTGGCAGGGGGTGGCTACACCTTC.

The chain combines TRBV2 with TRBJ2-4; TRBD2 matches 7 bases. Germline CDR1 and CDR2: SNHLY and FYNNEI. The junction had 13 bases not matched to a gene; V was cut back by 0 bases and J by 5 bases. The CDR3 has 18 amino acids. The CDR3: CASSEALLGAGFENIQYF. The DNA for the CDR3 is TGTGCCAGCAGTGAAGCGCTTCTAGGAGCGGGGTTCGAAAACATTCAGTACTTC.

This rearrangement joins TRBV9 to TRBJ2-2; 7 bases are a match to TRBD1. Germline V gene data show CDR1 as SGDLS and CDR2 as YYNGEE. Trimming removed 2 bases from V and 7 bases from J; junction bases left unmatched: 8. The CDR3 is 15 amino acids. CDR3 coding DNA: TGTGCCAGCAGCGTCTCCGGGACAGTCAGCGGGGAGCTGTTTTTT. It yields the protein CASSVSGTVSGELFF.